Below are 10 T cell receptor beta chains sequenced from a single sample in a study of CD8 T cells in ankylosing spondylitis. TCRdb reprocessed the 5' RACE reads via MiXCR and lists one record per CDR3 protein. The sample lists 50,000 to 70,000 distinct CDR3 sequences, roughly 6.1% occurring once. The sequenced sample consisted of synovial fluid, either unsorted or a sorted T cell fraction (not recorded which). These receptors all come from a male donor with ankylosing spondylitis.

There are many counts of this clonotype. The chain is built from TRBV4-2 and TRBJ1-6; TRBD1 matches at 7 bases. The germline gives CDR1 LGHNA, CDR2 YNFKEQ. The CDR3 length is 16 residues. The ends lost 2 bases at V and 9 bases at J; junction bases unmatched: 10. In nucleotides, the CDR3 is TGTGCCAGCAGCCAACGCCGGACAGGCAACCTTTCACCCCTCCACTTT. Translated: CASSQRRTGNLSPLHF.

J is TRBJ2-4 and V is TRBV6-5; 10 nucleotides line up with TRBD2. Losses at the gene ends were 4 bases for V and 7 bases for J; bases not matched to a gene: 13. Germline V gives CDR1 MNHEY, CDR2 SVGAGI. The CDR3 extends over 17 amino acids. The CDR3 here is CASSSQGVSGRSNIQYF. In DNA, the CDR3 is TGTGCCAGCAGTTCCCAGGGTGTTAGCGGGAGGAGTAACATTCAGTACTTC.

The rearrangement uses TRBV27 and TRBJ2-1, with 8 bases lining up with TRBD2. The CDR3 spans 14 residues. The germline CDR1 and CDR2 sequences are MNHEY and SMNVEV (reference sequence). J gave up 4 bases and V 4 bases, and 3 bases lay outside the gene matches. The CDR3 is CASSSGREYNEQFF. The CDR3 coding sequence is TGTGCCAGCAGTTCCGGGAGGGAATACAATGAGCAGTTCTTC.

Ten or more counts support this clonotype. This chain uses TRBV20-1 with TRBJ2-7; TRBD2 matches at 7 bases. V shed 0 bases, J shed 4 bases, and the junction held 18 bases outside the gene matches. Germline V gene data show CDR1 as DFQATT and CDR2 as SNEGSKA (reference sequence). This CDR3 has 18 amino acids. The CDR3 DNA reads TGCAGTGCTAGAGATACCTTCAGGGCGGGAGAAGGTAGATACGAGCAGTACTTC. This translates into CSARDTFRAGEGRYEQYF.

This clonotype was picked up a small number of times. V usage is TRBV5-1 and J usage is TRBJ2-7; D may match TRBD1 or TRBD2 (5 bases each). The CDR3 runs 13 residues. CDR1 is SGHRS, CDR2 YFSETQ, per germline. Trimming took 2 bases from V and 4 from J, leaving 10 bases between them. The CDR3 loop reads CASSFRGEYEQYF. In DNA, the CDR3 is TGCGCCAGCAGCTTTAGGGGAGAGTACGAGCAGTACTTC.

In its sample, this clonotype was seen many times. This chain uses TRBV7-9 with TRBJ2-2; D possibly corresponds to TRBD1 (6 bases). The CDR3 sequence is 16 residues long. Germline values: CDR1 SEHNR, CDR2 FQNEAQ (reference sequence). Between the trimmed V and J ends, which lost 1 base and 3 bases, there was a span of 12 bases. In DNA form, the CDR3 reads TGTGCCAGCAGCTTAGGGACAGCGGTGCACACCGGGGAGCTGTTTTTT. This encodes CASSLGTAVHTGELFF.

This clonotype qualifies as medium-sized. J is TRBJ2-1 and V is TRBV20-1; D not certain. Between the trimmed V and J ends, which lost 6 bases and 5 bases, there was a span of 8 bases. This CDR3 has 11 amino acids. CDR1 and CDR2 (germline): DFQATT, SNEGSKA (reference sequence). Here the CDR3 DNA reads TGCAGTGCACAACGGGACAATGAGCAGTTCTTC. Translated: CSAQRDNEQFF.

This clonotype was counted between two and nine times. The CDR3 nucleotides are TGTGCCAGCAGCTCCAACGGGGGACAGTACGAGCAGTACTTC. It is translated as CASSSNGGQYEQYF. The chain has TRBV7-2 and TRBJ2-7; D is perhaps TRBD1 (7 bases). V was cut by 4 bases and J by 4 bases, with 14 bases left in between. This CDR3 region has 14 residues. Germline CDR1 is SGHTA and CDR2 is FQGNSA.

This chain connects TRBV7-9 to TRBJ1-2; tentative D call: TRBD1 (5 bases). Germline V gives CDR1 SEHNR, CDR2 FQNEAQ (reference sequence). V was clipped by 1 base and J by 7 bases, with 22 bases between them. The CDR3 spans 17 residues. CDR3 sequence (DNA): TGTGCCAGCAGCTTAGGGGCCCACACGAGTGCCCAGGGTGGCTACACCTTC. Protein product: CASSLGAHTSAQGGYTF.

This clonotype was detected many times. V usage is TRBV7-6 and J usage is TRBJ2-1; 9 nucleotides agree with TRBD2. This CDR3 region has 15 residues. Trimming cost V 4 bases and J 6 bases; bases outside gene matches: 7. The germline gives CDR1 SGHVS, CDR2 FNYEAQ. The CDR3 is CASSSGLAMGNEQFF. Here the CDR3 DNA reads TGTGCCAGCAGCTCGGGACTAGCCATGGGCAATGAGCAGTTCTTC.